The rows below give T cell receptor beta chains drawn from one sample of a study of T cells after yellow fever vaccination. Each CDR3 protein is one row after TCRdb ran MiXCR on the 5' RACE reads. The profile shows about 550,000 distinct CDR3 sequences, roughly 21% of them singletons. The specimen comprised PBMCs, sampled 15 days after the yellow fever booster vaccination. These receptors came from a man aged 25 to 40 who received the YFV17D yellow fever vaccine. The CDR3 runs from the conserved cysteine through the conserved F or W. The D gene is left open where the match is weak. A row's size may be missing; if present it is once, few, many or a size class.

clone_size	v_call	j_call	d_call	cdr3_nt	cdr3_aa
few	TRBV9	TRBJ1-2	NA	TGTGCCAGCAGCGTAGAGGCAGGGAGAGGGTATGGCTACACCTTC	CASSVEAGRGYGYTF
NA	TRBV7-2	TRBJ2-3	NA	TGTGCCAGCAGCCGGGGGAACCGGGACAGAGTCACAGATACGCAGTATTTT	CASSRGNRDRVTDTQYF
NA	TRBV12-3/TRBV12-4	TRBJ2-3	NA	TGTGCCAGCAGGGAGGGACCTAACACAGATACGCAGTATTTT	CASREGPNTDTQYF
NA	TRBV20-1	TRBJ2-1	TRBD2	TGCAGTGCTAGAAGTTATAGCGGGAGAGAGCATGAGCAGTTCTTC	CSARSYSGREHEQFF
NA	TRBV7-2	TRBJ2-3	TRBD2	TGTGCCAGCAGTCCCCGACTAGCGGCCAATACGCAGTATTTT	CASSPRLAANTQYF
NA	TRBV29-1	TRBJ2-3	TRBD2	TGCAGCGTTGAAGCCCCCGGGACTAGCGGGAGATTGGGCCCAGATACGCAGTATTTT	CSVEAPGTSGRLGPDTQYF
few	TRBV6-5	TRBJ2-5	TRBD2	TGTGCCAGCCGCCGTAGCGGGAGCATGGAGAAGACCCAGTACTTC	CASRRSGSMEKTQYF
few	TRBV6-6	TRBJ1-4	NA	TGTGCCACTGACAGGCGGTTAGGGGAAAAACTGTTTTTT	CATDRRLGEKLFF
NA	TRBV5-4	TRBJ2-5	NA	TGTGCCAGCAGCTTAGGGGCGGAAGAGACCGAGTACTTC	CASSLGAEETEYF
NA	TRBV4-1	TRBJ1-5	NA	TGCGCCAGCAGCCAAGGCGGAGGAGTATATAGCAATCAGCCCCAGCATTTT	CASSQGGGVYSNQPQHF
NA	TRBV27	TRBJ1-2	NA	TGTGCCAGCAGCCCAGCCCGACAGTCCCATGGCTACACCTTC	CASSPARQSHGYTF
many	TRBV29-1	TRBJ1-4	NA	TGCAGCGCCACCGGGACATCAAATGAAAAACTGTTTTTT	CSATGTSNEKLFF
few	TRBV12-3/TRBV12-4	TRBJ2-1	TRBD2	TGTGCCAGCAGTTTGGCACTAGCGGGAGATGAGCAGTTCTTC	CASSLALAGDEQFF